Following are 31 T cell receptor beta chains from one sample sequenced in a study of tissue T cells after allogeneic stem cell transplantation. This sample's time point: mouse harvest day 7 after allogeneic transplant. Mouse grafts combined 10^7 T-cell-depleted bone marrow cells with 10^6 splenic CD5+ T cells. Profiling relied on immunoSEQ multiplex PCR, and the TCRdb table lists in-frame clones only, not all of them. Among fewer than 10,000 clones listed, about 48% were seen once. The sample was gut tissue. Receptors were obtained from a female BALB/c mouse given C57BL/6 T cells with graft-versus-host disease after an allogeneic hematopoietic cell transplant.

Comments on this clone: Here the gene names and germline are mouse. Read sequence stops 1 residue before the CDR3 end, and the germline J gene provides the missing end. The J gene is TRBJ2-7, the V gene TRBV3; 8 bases map to TRBD2. The CDR3 is 14 residues long. The V and J ends lost 2 bases and 6 bases, in that order; junction bases with no gene match: 6. Germline V gives CDR1 SNHLY, CDR2 FYNGKV (reference sequence). The part of the CDR3 DNA that was read is TGTGCCAGCAGCTTATGGGGGGGGAGTTTTGAACAGTAC. Translated: CASSLWGGSFEQY. The full CDR3 reads CASSLWGGSFEQYF.

About this clone itself: Mouse germline and gene names are used. The read ends 1 residue before the CDR3 terminus; that terminus is restored from the germline J gene. V usage is TRBV26 and J usage is TRBJ1-4; no clear D. Germline-derived CDR1 and CDR2 are KGHPV and FQNQEV (reference sequence). V lost 3 bases and J 0 bases, leaving 5 bases between the germline ends. The CDR3 spans 14 residues. The CDR3 loop is CASSLSLSNERLFF. CDR3 bases read: TGTGCCAGCAGTCTCAGTCTTTCCAACGAAAGATTATTT.

This clone was counted a few times. Gene names and germline match the mouse. The read terminates 1 residue before the CDR3 end, so the remaining end is supplied by the germline J gene. V and J are TRBV26 and TRBJ2-7; no definite D call. Between the trimmed V and J ends, which lost 3 bases and 3 bases, there was a span of 6 bases. Germline V gene lookup returns CDR1 KGHPV and CDR2 FQNQEV (reference sequence). This CDR3 has 12 residues. The CDR3: CASSLPSYEQYF. CDR3 bases read: TGTGCCAGCAGTCTACCCAGCTATGAACAGTAC.

Concerning this clone: The germline and genes are mouse ones. The DNA ends 1 residue before the CDR3 does, and the rest of the CDR3 is filled in from the germline J gene. The chain links TRBV15 to TRBJ2-2; perhaps D is TRBD1 or TRBD2 (5 bases each). Germline values: CDR1 SGHND, CDR2 FRSKSL. This CDR3 spans 15 amino acids. The ends were cut back, 1 base at V and 4 bases at J, with 10 bases in the middle. The CDR3 region is CASSLGGAGTGQLYF. Incomplete CDR3 DNA: TGTGCCAGCAGTTTAGGGGGCGCCGGCACCGGGCAGCTCTAC.

In regard to this clone: Gene names are the mouse ones. The DNA ends 1 residue before the CDR3 does, and the rest of the CDR3 is filled in from the germline J gene. The rearrangement joins TRBV29 to TRBJ1-2; 10 bases are shared with TRBD1. The CDR3 length is 14 residues. V dropped 5 bases and J dropped 2; count of bases not matched to a gene: 2. Germline assignment: CDR1 MSHET and CDR2 SYDVDS. Incomplete CDR3 DNA: TGTGCTAGCAGTCCGGGACAGGGGAACTCCGACTACACC. Residues: CASSPGQGNSDYT. The whole CDR3 region reads CASSPGQGNSDYTF.

Details on this clone: Gene names denote mouse genes. The CDR3 end falls 1 residue outside the read, so it is completed with the germline J gene. V and J are TRBV26 and TRBJ2-3; 10 bases are shared with TRBD1. The CDR3 has 14 amino acids. The V and J ends lost 4 bases and 3 bases, in that order; junction bases with no gene match: 1. Germline loops: CDR1 KGHPV, CDR2 FQNQEV (reference sequence). CDR3 bases read: TGTGCCAGCAGTCGACAGGGGGCGGCAGAAACGCTGTAT. Protein product: CASSRQGAAETLY. The full CDR3 sequence reads CASSRQGAAETLYF. The entire variable domain, with the rest obtained from reference TRBV26 and TRBJ2-3, is as follows: NSKVIQTPRYLVKGQGQKAKMRCIPEKGHPVVFWYQQNKNNEFKFLINFQNQEVLQQIDMTEKRFSAECPSNSPCSLEIQSSEAGDSALYLCASSRQGAAETLYFGSGTRLTVL.

In this sample, this clone turned up a few times. Mouse germline and gene names are used. The read finishes 1 residue shy of the CDR3 end, and the germline J gene is used to complete it. The rearrangement links TRBV31 to TRBJ2-1; possible D gene TRBD1, 6 bases. Germline CDR1 and CDR2: GKSSPN and SITVG. The length of the CDR3 is 14 residues. V lost 0 bases and J lost 1, with 7 bases in between. The covered CDR3 bases are TGTGCCTGGAGTCTAGGGGGAAACTATGCTGAGCAGTTC. Its translation: CAWSLGGNYAEQF. The whole CDR3 is CAWSLGGNYAEQFF.

As to this clone: Each gene name is a mouse one. The read terminates 1 residue before the CDR3 end, so the remaining end is supplied by the germline J gene. J is TRBJ2-5 and V is TRBV13-2; 7 bases align to TRBD1. The junction had 0 bases not matched to a gene; V was cut back by 2 bases and J by 3 bases. The germline V gene encodes CDR1 NNHNN and CDR2 SYGAGS (reference sequence). The CDR3 runs to 13 residues. The chain's CDR3 is CASGDRGQDTQYF. The sequenced part of the CDR3 DNA is TGTGCCAGCGGTGACAGGGGGCAAGACACCCAGTAC.

As for this clone: Gene labels here are mouse ones. Read sequence stops 1 residue before the CDR3 end, and the germline J gene provides the missing end. The rearrangement links TRBV12-2 to TRBJ2-3; a possible D gene is TRBD2 (7 bases). Germline CDR1 reads SGHLS; CDR2 reads HYDKME. The V and J ends lost 0 bases and 1 base respectively, with 10 bases between them. The CDR3 is 15 amino acids. The CDR3 sequence is CASSLEGGGAETLYF. Partial CDR3 DNA: TGTGCCAGCTCTCTCGAGGGGGGGGGTGCAGAAACGCTGTAT. The full variable domain, in which reference TRBV12-2 and TRBJ2-3 provide the parts outside the CDR3, is NSGVVQSPRYIIKGKGERSILKCIPISGHLSVAWYQQTQGQELKFFIQHYDKMERDKGNLPSRFSVQQFDDYHSEMNMSALELEDSAVYFCASSLEGGGAETLYFGSGTRLTVL.

Note on this clone: Here the gene names and germline are mouse. Coverage ceases 1 residue before the CDR3 finishes, and the germline J gene fills in the end. The gene calls are TRBV16 and TRBJ1-6; D is ambiguous. TRBJ1-6 is an open reading frame, and its role is uncertain. The CDR3 is 13 amino acids. The germline V gene has CDR1 SGHSA and CDR2 FRNQAP. Trimming removed 0 bases from V and 6 bases from J, with 3 bases in between. The sequenced part of the CDR3 DNA is TGTGCAAGCAGCTTAGACAGTAATTCGCCCCTCTAC. Translated: CASSLDSNSPLY. The complete CDR3 protein is CASSLDSNSPLYF.

On this clone itself: The listed genes are named as in mouse. Read data end 1 residue before the CDR3 end; the end is taken from the germline J gene. The V gene is TRBV4, the J gene TRBJ2-5; 10 bases line up with TRBD2. V trimming: 5 bases; J trimming: 6 bases; junction bases outside the gene matches: 2. CDR1 is LGHDT and CDR2 is YNNKQL in the germline V gene (reference sequence). The CDR3 runs to 13 residues. The CDR3 DNA, read in part, is TGTGCCAGCAGCGCGGACTGGGGGGACACCCAGTAC. Residues: CASSADWGDTQY. The CDR3 in full is CASSADWGDTQYF.

Notes on this clone: The gene symbols are mouse symbols. The read ends 1 residue before the CDR3 terminus; that terminus is restored from the germline J gene. This rearrangement joins TRBV23 to TRBJ1-3; the table names TRBD1, a call not compared with the DNA. This CDR3 has 15 amino acids. From germline, CDR1 is KGHTA and CDR2 FQNQQP. The sequenced CDR3 bases are TGCTCCAGCAGTCCGGGACACAATTCTGGAAATACGCTCTAT. It yields the protein CSSSPGHNSGNTLY. The full CDR3 sequence reads CSSSPGHNSGNTLYF.

This clone is classed as medium-sized (0.01 to 0.1%). The gene names given are mouse names. The CDR3 goes on 1 residue after the read ends, and that part is filled in from the germline J gene. V is TRBV19 and J is TRBJ2-7; 7 bases agree with TRBD2. CDR1 and CDR2 (germline): FNHDT, SITEND (reference sequence). The CDR3 sequence is 14 residues long. The V segment lost 3 bases and the J segment 0 bases; nucleotides outside the gene matches: 3. CDR3 bases read: TGTGCCAGCAGTAACTGGGGCGTCTCCTATGAACAGTAC. It is translated as CASSNWGVSYEQY. The whole CDR3 sequence reads CASSNWGVSYEQYF.

Turning to this clone: Here the gene names and germline are mouse. CDR3 bases read: TGTGCCAGCGGACAGCCCAACGAAAGATTATTT. Protein: CASGQPNERLF. In full, the CDR3 reads CASGQPNERLFF. The rearrangement uses TRBV19 and TRBJ1-4, with D perhaps TRBD1 (6 bases). Coverage ceases 1 residue before the CDR3 finishes, and the germline J gene fills in the end. The ends were cut back, 7 bases at V and 3 bases at J, with 7 bases in the middle. The CDR3 has 12 amino acids. Looked up from germline, CDR1 is FNHDT and CDR2 is SITEND (reference sequence).

Details on this clone: Germline and genes: mouse. The read falls 1 residue short of the CDR3 end, and the missing part is taken from the germline J gene. This chain connects TRBV5 to TRBJ2-1; D could derive from TRBD1 or TRBD2 (5 bases each). V gave up 0 bases and J gave up 1 base, with 10 bases separating them. Germline CDR1 and CDR2: LGHNA and YNLKQL (reference sequence). The CDR3 runs to 16 residues. The DNA read from the CDR3 is TGTGCCAGCAGCCAAGATGGTGGGGCCAACTATGCTGAGCAGTTC. The encoded protein is CASSQDGGANYAEQF. From start to end, the CDR3 is CASSQDGGANYAEQFF.

Remarks on this clone: Gene names and germline match the mouse. Read coverage stops 1 residue before the CDR3 terminus; the germline J gene supplies the remainder. V usage is TRBV12-2 and J usage is TRBJ2-5, with 9 bases matching TRBD2. With 1 base clipped from V and 0 bases from J, the junction kept 1 base outside the gene matches. This CDR3 is built from 15 residues. Germline CDR1 is SGHLS and CDR2 is HYDKME. CDR3 DNA (partial): TGTGCCAGCTCTCTGACTGGGGGTAACCAAGACACCCAGTAC. This encodes CASSLTGGNQDTQY. The whole CDR3 protein is CASSLTGGNQDTQYF.

Note on this clone: Mouse gene names apply. The read terminates 1 residue before the CDR3 end, so the remaining end is supplied by the germline J gene. V usage is TRBV15 and J usage is TRBJ2-3; D gene uncertain. V lost 0 bases to trimming and J lost 1 base, with 5 bases between them. The CDR3 is made up of 14 amino acids. Germline V lookup: CDR1 SGHND, CDR2 FRSKSL. The sequenced CDR3 bases are TGTGCCAGCAGTTTAGCCGGGGGTGCAGAAACGCTGTAT. Translating it yields CASSLAGGAETLY. The full CDR3 sequence reads CASSLAGGAETLYF.

Details on this clone: Genes and germline are mouse. The read stops 1 residue short of the end of the CDR3; the missing end is completed from the germline J gene. The chain links TRBV26 to TRBJ2-4; no clear D gene. The CDR3 totals 14 residues. Germline V gene sequence: CDR1 KGHPV, CDR2 FQNQEV (reference sequence). V was cut by 4 bases and J by 0 bases, with 8 bases left in between. The CDR3 loop reads CASSPTISQNTLYF. The sequenced part of the CDR3 DNA is TGTGCCAGCAGTCCGACAATTAGTCAAAACACCTTGTAC.

As concerns this clone: Germline and genes: mouse. The read gets to within 1 residue of the CDR3 end, and the germline J gene fills in the rest. V is TRBV26 and J is TRBJ2-7; 9 positions match TRBD1. CDR3 length: 13 residues. CDR1 is KGHPV, CDR2 FQNQEV, per germline (reference sequence). V lost 4 bases, J lost 6 bases, and 4 bases stayed unmatched. This CDR3 reads CASSPGTGIEQYF. CDR3 DNA, as far as it was read: TGTGCCAGCAGTCCAGGGACAGGGATTGAACAGTAC. Full variable domain (outside the CDR3, taken from reference TRBV26 and TRBJ2-7): NSKVIQTPRYLVKGQGQKAKMRCIPEKGHPVVFWYQQNKNNEFKFLINFQNQEVLQQIDMTEKRFSAECPSNSPCSLEIQSSEAGDSALYLCASSPGTGIEQYFGPGTRLTVL.

This clone has only a few counts. Each gene name is a mouse one. The sequence runs out 1 residue before the end of the CDR3; the remainder is reconstructed from the germline J gene. The chain recombines TRBV16 with TRBJ2-7; D unresolved. This CDR3 has 14 amino acids. CDR1 SGHSA and CDR2 FRNQAP come from the germline V gene. Between the trimmed V and J ends, which lost 2 bases and 3 bases, there was a span of 11 bases. Here the CDR3 reads CASSLSGQFYEQYF. CDR3 DNA, as far as it was read: TGTGCAAGCAGCTTATCCGGCCAGTTCTATGAACAGTAC.

To note about this clone: Genes here carry mouse names. The read comes to an end 1 residue before the CDR3 does, leaving the germline J gene to fill in the end. V is TRBV3 and J is TRBJ2-4; no definite D call. The CDR3 consists of 13 residues. CDR1 and CDR2 (germline): SNHLY, FYNGKV (reference sequence). V lost 1 base and J 4 bases, leaving 6 bases between the germline ends. The CDR3 loop is CASSLDKKNTLYF. CDR3 DNA (partial): TGTGCCAGCAGCTTAGACAAAAAAAACACCTTGTAC.

As for this clone: Each gene name is a mouse one. The read terminates 1 residue ahead of where the CDR3 ends, so the germline J gene completes it. The chain combines TRBV13-1 with TRBJ2-1; 10 bases align to TRBD2. Per germline, CDR1 NSHNY and CDR2 SYGAGN. CDR3 length: 15 residues. The trim removed 3 bases at V and 3 bases at J, leaving 3 bases unmatched. The sequenced CDR3 bases are TGTGCCAGCAGTGTCGACTGGGGGGCCTATGCTGAGCAGTTC. Translating it yields CASSVDWGAYAEQF. The whole CDR3 reads CASSVDWGAYAEQFF.

This clone occurred once. The listed genes are named as in mouse. Read coverage stops 1 residue before the CDR3 terminus; the germline J gene supplies the remainder. J is TRBJ2-5 and V is TRBV16; D is unresolved. There are 12 residues in the CDR3. V gave up 5 bases and J gave up 3 bases, with 6 bases separating them. Germline values: CDR1 SGHSA, CDR2 FRNQAP. The CDR3 DNA, read in part, is TGTGCAAGCAGCCATCCACAAGACACCCAGTAC. Translated: CASSHPQDTQY. Given in full, the CDR3 is CASSHPQDTQYF.

Points on this clone: Gene labels here are mouse ones. The read finishes 1 residue shy of the CDR3 end, and the germline J gene is used to complete it. The rearrangement links TRBV3 to TRBJ2-4, with D perhaps TRBD2 (7 bases). Germline V CDR1 and CDR2: SNHLY, FYNGKV (reference sequence). The length of the CDR3 is 13 residues. Trimming removed 1 base from V and 6 bases from J, with 8 bases in between. The CDR3 bases that were read are TGTGCCAGCAGCTTAGGGGGGGCGAACACCTTGTAC. Encoded protein: CASSLGGANTLY. The full CDR3 protein reads CASSLGGANTLYF.

This clone was seen a handful of times. Gene names are mouse gene names. The read terminates 1 residue ahead of where the CDR3 ends, so the germline J gene completes it. This rearrangement joins TRBV13-1 to TRBJ1-2; D ambiguous. Trimming pared 0 bases from V and 2 bases from J, leaving 5 bases between. Germline CDR1 is NSHNY and CDR2 is SYGAGN. The CDR3 has 13 residues. CDR3 loop: CASSDGRNSDYTF. The sequenced part of the CDR3 DNA is TGTGCCAGCAGTGATGGGAGGAACTCCGACTACACC.

This clone was seen only a few times. Gene names denote mouse genes. Coverage ceases 1 residue before the CDR3 finishes, and the germline J gene fills in the end. The chain uses TRBV12-2 and TRBJ2-5, with 8 nucleotides matching TRBD2. Trimming removed 0 bases from V and 3 bases from J; junction bases left unmatched: 1. In germline, CDR1 is SGHLS, CDR2 HYDKME. This CDR3 is built from 14 residues. The CDR3 is CASSLRDWQDTQYF. The part of the CDR3 DNA that was read is TGTGCCAGCTCTCTCCGGGACTGGCAAGACACCCAGTAC.

About this clone itself: Germline and genes here are mouse. Sequencing ends 1 residue short of the CDR3 end; the germline J gene provides the rest. The chain uses TRBV26 and TRBJ2-1; weak D call: TRBD2 (6 bases). V lost 8 bases and J lost 3, with 8 bases in between. This CDR3 has 12 residues. Germline values: CDR1 KGHPV, CDR2 FQNQEV (reference sequence). The sequenced CDR3 bases are TGTGCCAGCTGGGGGACCTATGCTGAGCAGTTC. Translation: CASWGTYAEQF. The whole CDR3 is CASWGTYAEQFF.

About this clone itself: Mouse names are used for the genes. CDR3 protein: CASRPDRTSNERLFF. CDR3 DNA (partial): TGTGCCAGCAGACCTGACAGAACTTCCAACGAAAGATTATTT. The rearrangement uses TRBV3 and TRBJ1-4; D possibly corresponds to TRBD1 (5 bases). Read sequence stops 1 residue before the CDR3 end, and the germline J gene provides the missing end. The germline V gene has CDR1 SNHLY and CDR2 FYNGKV (reference sequence). The CDR3 sequence is 15 residues long. V was pared by 6 bases and J by 1 base, with 12 bases between.

About this clone itself: Gene names and germline match the mouse. CDR3 DNA (partial): TGTGCCAGCAGTCCGACAGTAAACACCGGGCAGCTCTAC. As protein: CASSPTVNTGQLY. The entire CDR3 reads CASSPTVNTGQLYF. The chain recombines TRBV26 with TRBJ2-2, with a possible D match to TRBD1 (5 bases). The sequenced fragment ends 1 residue before the CDR3 boundary, so the rest is inferred from the germline J gene. V gave up 4 bases and J gave up 1 base, with 7 bases separating them. This CDR3 is built from 14 residues. Germline V lookup: CDR1 KGHPV, CDR2 FQNQEV (reference sequence).

On this clone itself: Genes and germline come from the mouse. Incomplete CDR3 DNA: TGTGCCAGCAGCCAGGACCCAGGGAAGGACACCCAGTAC. Translating gives CASSQDPGKDTQY. The entire CDR3 protein reads CASSQDPGKDTQYF. The chain couples TRBV5 to TRBJ2-5; D possibly corresponds to TRBD1 (5 bases). The read falls 1 residue short of the CDR3 end, and the missing part is taken from the germline J gene. The V end was cut by 3 bases, the J end by 6 bases, with 13 bases between. This CDR3 is built from 14 residues. The germline V gene encodes CDR1 LGHNA and CDR2 YNLKQL (reference sequence).

Details on this clone: These gene names are mouse names. This CDR3 reads CASSRGLDTEVFF. CDR3 DNA (partial): TGTGCCAGCAGTCGAGGGTTGGACACAGAAGTCTTC. The chain combines TRBV26 with TRBJ1-1, with unresolved D. Read coverage stops 1 residue before the CDR3 terminus; the germline J gene supplies the remainder. Germline-derived CDR1 and CDR2 are KGHPV and FQNQEV (reference sequence). V lost 4 bases, J lost 3 bases, and 9 bases lay in between. This CDR3 is built from 13 residues. Filled out from reference TRBV26 and TRBJ1-1, the complete variable domain reads NSKVIQTPRYLVKGQGQKAKMRCIPEKGHPVVFWYQQNKNNEFKFLINFQNQEVLQQIDMTEKRFSAECPSNSPCSLEIQSSEAGDSALYLCASSRGLDTEVFFGKGTRLTVV.